This T cell receptor beta chain originates from a study of blood T cell repertoires in COVID-19. Study overall: PBMCs, B-cell-depleted T cells, or T cells were the source of the cDNA or gDNA that made up the material.

In the source study's methods: How many nucleated cells were present was estimated from reference gene primer amplification. Clones were sequenced by immunoSEQ multiplex PCR, and TCRdb holds only the in-frame ones, with some missing. That table gives V, J and clone size, and the DNA gave D and trimming. The sample includes around 87,000 clones, approximately 80% of them seen just once. V shed 1 base and J shed 9 bases, with 12 bases lying between them. The germline V gene has CDR1 LGHDT and CDR2 YNNKEL (reference sequence). The CDR3 totals 13 residues. The chain links TRBV3-1 (or the pseudogene TRBV3-2) to TRBJ2-5; weak D call: TRBD2 (6 bases). This TCR was sampled from a human donor in a cohort sampled during active COVID-19. Sequenced material: peripheral blood. The CDR3 spells CASSQGGDGAQYF. Here the CDR3 DNA reads TGTGCCAGCAGCCAAGGGGGGGACGGGGCCCAGTACTTC.